These T cell receptor beta chains were read from a single sample in a study of blood T cell repertoires in COVID-19. Clones were read by immunoSEQ multiplex PCR, and TCRdb kept only the in-frame ones, dropping some. The table includes approximately 78,000 clones, more than 85% detected once. Material: peripheral blood. These TCRs come from a man over 45 with COVID-19, enrolled during active disease. CDR3s leave out the opening cysteine and the closing phenylalanine or tryptophan. Fields, in order: CDR3 protein, V gene, clone size. For some rows the clone size is stated as once, few or many, or as a class when expanded; others skip it.

ASSPLGGPGELF | TRBV5-4 | -
ASSESRGTYRGYT | TRBV6-1 | -
ASSISGGQTYEQY | TRBV19 | -
ASNNIRDNEQF | TRBV9 | -
AISGGGNDQPQH | TRBV10-3 | -
ATSRAGSGGNQPQH | TRBV15 | -
ASSIGLAGGETQY | TRBV11-2 | -
ASSSARLAGDSYNEQF | TRBV7-9 | -
ASTATGGADTQY | TRBV19 | -
ASRIQETTDTQY | TRBV5-1 | once
ASSVRDRGNYGYT | TRBV19 | -
ASSQDRVYGYT | TRBV2 | -
ASSRAGLIQETQY | TRBV5-1 | -
ATRTGPGGGNTIY | TRBV15 | -
ASSSWGTGDEKLF | TRBV27 | -
ASSVGRSATSYEQY | TRBV2 | once
ASSYSVGGNTEAF | TRBV6-6 | -
ASSLARGALTEAF | TRBV5-1 | -
ATSRRQTQETQY | TRBV15 | -
ASMEYGSNQPQH | TRBV19 | -
ASSFTTRISGANVLT | TRBV5-1 | once
ASSSRTDQPQH | TRBV7-2 | -
ASRPWTGDGDPGQY | TRBV5-1 | once